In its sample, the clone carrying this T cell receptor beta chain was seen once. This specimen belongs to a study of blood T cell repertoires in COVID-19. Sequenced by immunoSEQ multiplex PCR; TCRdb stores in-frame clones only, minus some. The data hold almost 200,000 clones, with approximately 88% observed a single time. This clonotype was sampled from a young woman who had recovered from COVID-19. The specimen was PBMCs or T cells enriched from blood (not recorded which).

The DNA of the CDR3 is TGTGCCAGCAGCTTAGGGCAGGGTATTCCCTACGAGCAGTACTTC. Protein sequence: CASSLGQGIPYEQYF. The rearrangement uses TRBV11-2 and TRBJ2-7; tentatively, D is TRBD1 (5 bases). Looked up from germline, CDR1 is SGHAT and CDR2 is FQNNGV. V lost 1 base and J 2 bases, leaving 12 bases between the germline ends. The CDR3 runs 15 residues.